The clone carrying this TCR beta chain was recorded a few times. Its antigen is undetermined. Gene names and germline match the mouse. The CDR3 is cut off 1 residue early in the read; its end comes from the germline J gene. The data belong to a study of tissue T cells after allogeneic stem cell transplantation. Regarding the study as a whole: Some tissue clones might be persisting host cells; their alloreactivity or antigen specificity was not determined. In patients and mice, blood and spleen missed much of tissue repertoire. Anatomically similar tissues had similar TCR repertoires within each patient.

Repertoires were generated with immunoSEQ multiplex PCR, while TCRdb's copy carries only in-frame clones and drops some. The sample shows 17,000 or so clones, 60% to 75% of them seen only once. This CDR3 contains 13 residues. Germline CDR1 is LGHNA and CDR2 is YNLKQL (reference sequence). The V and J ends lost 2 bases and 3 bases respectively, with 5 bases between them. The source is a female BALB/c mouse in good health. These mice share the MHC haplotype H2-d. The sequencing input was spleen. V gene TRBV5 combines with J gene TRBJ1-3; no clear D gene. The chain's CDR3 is CASSQSGGNTLYF. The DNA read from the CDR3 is TGTGCCAGCAGCCAATCAGGTGGAAATACGCTCTAT.